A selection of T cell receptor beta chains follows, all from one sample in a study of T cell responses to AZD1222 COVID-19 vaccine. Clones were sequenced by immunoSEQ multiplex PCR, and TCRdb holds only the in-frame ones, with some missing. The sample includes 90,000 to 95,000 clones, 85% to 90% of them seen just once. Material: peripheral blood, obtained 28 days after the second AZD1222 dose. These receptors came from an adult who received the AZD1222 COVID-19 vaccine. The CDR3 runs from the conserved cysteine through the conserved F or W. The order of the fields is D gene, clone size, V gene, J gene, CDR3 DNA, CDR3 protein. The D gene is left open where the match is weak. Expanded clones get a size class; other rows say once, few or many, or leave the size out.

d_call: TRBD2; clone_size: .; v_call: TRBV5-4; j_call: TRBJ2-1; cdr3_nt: TGTGCCAGCAGTACCGGGACTAGCGTACCCAATGAGCAGTTCTTC; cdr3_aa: CASSTGTSVPNEQFF
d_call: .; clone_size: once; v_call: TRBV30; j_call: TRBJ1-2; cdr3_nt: TGTGCCTGGAGTTCGCTCCCCTTTGGCTACACCTTC; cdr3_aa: CAWSSLPFGYTF
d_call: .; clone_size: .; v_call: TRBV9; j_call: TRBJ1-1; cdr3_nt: TGTGCCAGCAGCGTAGGGGTTAGTTCCGGTGAAGCTTTCTTT; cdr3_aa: CASSVGVSSGEAFF
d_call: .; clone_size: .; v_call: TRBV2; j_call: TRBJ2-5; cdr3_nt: TGTGCCAGCAGTCGAAATACAGACAAAGGGGAGACCCAGTACTTC; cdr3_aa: CASSRNTDKGETQYF
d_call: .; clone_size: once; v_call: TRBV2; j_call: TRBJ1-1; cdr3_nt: TGTGCCAGCAGTGTGGGACCGCGGGGGAACACTGAAGCTTTCTTT; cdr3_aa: CASSVGPRGNTEAFF
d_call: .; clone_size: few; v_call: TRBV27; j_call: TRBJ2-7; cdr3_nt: TGTGCCAGCAGTCCCTCGGGTTCCTACGAGCAGTACTTC; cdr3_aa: CASSPSGSYEQYF
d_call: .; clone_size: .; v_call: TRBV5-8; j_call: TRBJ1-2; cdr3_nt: TGTGCCACCTCCCAGGGGCGTAACTATGGCTACACCTTC; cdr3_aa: CATSQGRNYGYTF
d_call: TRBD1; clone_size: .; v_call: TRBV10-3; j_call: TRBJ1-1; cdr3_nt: TGTGCCATCAGTTTACAGGGGGCTGCGACTGAAGCTTTCTTT; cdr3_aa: CAISLQGAATEAFF
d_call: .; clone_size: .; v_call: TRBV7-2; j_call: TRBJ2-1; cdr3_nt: TGTGCCAGCAGCTTTAGCGCTAGCTCCTACAATGAGCAGTTCTTC; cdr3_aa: CASSFSASSYNEQFF
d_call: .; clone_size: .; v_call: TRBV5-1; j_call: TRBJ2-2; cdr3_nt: TGCGCCAGCAGCTTGGACACCGGGGAGCTGTTTTTT; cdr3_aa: CASSLDTGELFF
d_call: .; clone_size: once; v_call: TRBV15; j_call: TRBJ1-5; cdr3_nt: TGTGCCACCAGCAGCTGGGGGAACAATCAGCCCCAGCATTTT; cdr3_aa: CATSSWGNNQPQHF
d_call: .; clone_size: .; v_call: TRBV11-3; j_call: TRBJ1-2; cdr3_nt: TGTGCCAGCAGCTTACGGGGGGGTCGGGGCTACACCTTC; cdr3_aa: CASSLRGGRGYTF
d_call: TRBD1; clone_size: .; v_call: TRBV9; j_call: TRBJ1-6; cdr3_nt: TGTGCCAGCAGCGTAGAGGCAGGGGGAAATTCACCCCTCCACTTT; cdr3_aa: CASSVEAGGNSPLHF
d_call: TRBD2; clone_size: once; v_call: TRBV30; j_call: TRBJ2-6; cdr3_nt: TGTGCCTACAAAAGCGGGGGGGCCAGAGCTGGGGCCAACGTCCTGACTTTC; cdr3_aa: CAYKSGGARAGANVLTF
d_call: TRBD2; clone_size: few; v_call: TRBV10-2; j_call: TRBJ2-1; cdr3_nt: TGCGCCAGCAGCGCGACTAGCATATTTGTTGGTGAGCAGTTCTTC; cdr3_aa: CASSATSIFVGEQFF
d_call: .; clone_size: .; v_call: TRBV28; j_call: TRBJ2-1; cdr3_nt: TGTGCCAGCAGTTATTACAATGAGCAGTTCTTC; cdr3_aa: CASSYYNEQFF
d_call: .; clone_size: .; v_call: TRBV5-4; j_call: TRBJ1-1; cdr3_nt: TGTGCCAGCAGCTTGGTGAACACTGAAGCTTTCTTT; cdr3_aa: CASSLVNTEAFF
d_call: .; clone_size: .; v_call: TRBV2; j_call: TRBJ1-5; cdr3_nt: TGTGCCAGCACCCGGACGGATAGCAATCAGCCCCAGCATTTT; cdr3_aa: CASTRTDSNQPQHF
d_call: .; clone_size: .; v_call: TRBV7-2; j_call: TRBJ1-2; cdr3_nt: TGTGCCAGCAGCTTAATGGACAGACTCGGCTACACCTTC; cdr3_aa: CASSLMDRLGYTF
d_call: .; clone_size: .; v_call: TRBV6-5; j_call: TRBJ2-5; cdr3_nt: TGTGCCAGTGGAGAGGGACACTATGAGACCCAGTACTTC; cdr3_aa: CASGEGHYETQYF
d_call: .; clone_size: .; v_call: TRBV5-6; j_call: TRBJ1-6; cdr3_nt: TGTGCCAGCAGCTTGGAACCCCTGGATTCACCCCTCCACTTT; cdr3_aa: CASSLEPLDSPLHF
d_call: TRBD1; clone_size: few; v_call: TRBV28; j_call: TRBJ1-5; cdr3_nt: TGTGCCAGCAGTCCCCTCCCGACAGGGGGGCAGCCCCAGCATTTT; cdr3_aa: CASSPLPTGGQPQHF
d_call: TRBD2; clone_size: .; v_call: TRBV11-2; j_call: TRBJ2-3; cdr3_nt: TGTGCCAGCAGTTTTAGCGGGAGGGAGACAGATACGCAGTATTTT; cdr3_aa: CASSFSGRETDTQYF
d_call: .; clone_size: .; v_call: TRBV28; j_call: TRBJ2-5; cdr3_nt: TGTGCCAGCCGGAGGGGGGTGGAGACCCAGTACTTC; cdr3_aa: CASRRGVETQYF
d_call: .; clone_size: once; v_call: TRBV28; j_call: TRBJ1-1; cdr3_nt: TGTGCCAGCAGTGATCACACAGGCATGGGGAAACAAGCTTTCTTT; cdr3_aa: CASSDHTGMGKQAFF
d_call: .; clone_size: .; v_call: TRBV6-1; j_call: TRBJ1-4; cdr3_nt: TGTGCCAGCAGTGGGTACCCGGATACAACTAATGAAAAACTGTTTTTT; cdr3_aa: CASSGYPDTTNEKLFF
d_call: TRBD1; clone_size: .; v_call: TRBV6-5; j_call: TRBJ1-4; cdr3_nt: TGTGCCAGCAGTTCGAGGGACAGGGGTGAAAAACTGTTTTTT; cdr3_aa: CASSSRDRGEKLFF
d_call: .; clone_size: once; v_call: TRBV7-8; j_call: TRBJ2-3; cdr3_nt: TGTGCCAGCAGCTTAGGAGGGCTGAGCACAGATACGCAGTATTTT; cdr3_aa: CASSLGGLSTDTQYF